The next 25 T cell receptor beta chains were all read from a single sample in a study of T cell clonality in common variable immunodeficiency. Study outcomes and limitations: In common variable immunodeficiency, TCR beta chains reportedly carried fewer deletions and N-nucleotide insertions.

No antigen has been identified for these receptors. Sequencing was performed with immunoSEQ multiplex PCR; in TCRdb, only in-frame clones are kept and a portion is missing. This sample carries around 19,000 clones, none of them present only once. The sequenced sample consisted of peripheral blood mononuclear cells. These receptors all come from a human donor with common variable immunodeficiency.

This clone was picked up many times. CDR3 DNA (partial): TGCGCCAGCAGTCAGGGGTTCCCGAACACCGGGGAG. This sequence encodes CASSQGFPNTGE. The full CDR3 protein reads CASSQGFPNTGELFF. The chain links TRBV5-1 to TRBJ2-2; TRBD1 might be the D (6 bases). Read coverage stops 3 residues before the CDR3 terminus; the germline J gene supplies the remainder. Per germline, CDR1 SGHRS and CDR2 YFSETQ. The V end lost 5 bases, the J end lost 0 bases, and 11 bases lay between the germline ends. The CDR3 has 15 amino acids. Full variable domain (remainder filled in from reference TRBV5-1 and TRBJ2-2): KAGVTQTPRYLIKTRGQQVTLSCSPISGHRSVSWYQQTPGQGLQFLFEYFSETQRNKGNFPGRFSGRQFSNSRSEMNVSTLELGDSALYLCASSQGFPNTGELFFGEGSRLTVL.

This clone was counted ten times or more. The read falls 3 residues short of the CDR3 end, and the missing part is taken from the germline J gene. The chain carries TRBV11-2 and TRBJ1-6; D uncertain. The CDR3 extends over 14 amino acids. Trimming pared 1 base from V and 7 bases from J, leaving 8 bases between. CDR1 is SGHAT, CDR2 FQNNGV, per germline. The CDR3 loop is CASSLVRMNSPLHF. CDR3 DNA, as far as it was read: TGTGCCAGCAGCTTAGTCAGGATGAATTCACCC.

In its sample, this clone was seen a few times. The CDR3 goes on 3 residues after the read ends, and that part is filled in from the germline J gene. V gene TRBV7-3 combines with J gene TRBJ2-2, with 9 bases aligning to TRBD2. The length of the CDR3 is 16 residues. Germline V CDR1 and CDR2: SGHTA, FQGTGA. J was trimmed by 5 bases and V by 2 bases; bases with no gene match: 6. The CDR3 loop reads CASSLGRGGRTGELFF. CDR3 DNA, as far as it was read: TGTGCCAGCAGCTTAGGGCGGGGGGGCCGGACCGGGGAG.

The sample holds many counts of this clone. The CDR3 protein is CASTLNTEAFF. The sequenced part of the CDR3 DNA is TGTGCCAGCACCTTGAACACTGAA. The chain has TRBV28 and TRBJ1-1; D is uncertain. The read comes to an end 3 residues before the CDR3 does, leaving the germline J gene to fill in the end. The length of the CDR3 is 11 residues. Trimming took 7 bases from V and 0 from J, leaving 3 bases between them. CDR1 and CDR2 from the germline V gene are MDHEN and SYDVKM.

There are a few counts of this clone. The read comes to an end 3 residues before the CDR3 does, leaving the germline J gene to fill in the end. This chain links TRBV5-1 with TRBJ2-3; D possibly corresponds to TRBD2 (6 bases). The germline V gene has CDR1 SGHRS and CDR2 YFSETQ. This CDR3 has 15 amino acids. The V end lost 4 bases, the J end lost 3 bases, and 15 bases lay between the germline ends. This CDR3 is CASSPGLLSTDTQYF. The part of the CDR3 DNA that was read is TGCGCCAGCAGCCCGGGACTGCTCTCGACAGATACG. The full variable domain, with the rest looked up from reference TRBV5-1 and TRBJ2-3, is KAGVTQTPRYLIKTRGQQVTLSCSPISGHRSVSWYQQTPGQGLQFLFEYFSETQRNKGNFPGRFSGRQFSNSRSEMNVSTLELGDSALYLCASSPGLLSTDTQYFGPGTRLTVL.

A few counts support this clone. The CDR3 is cut off 3 residues early in the read; its end comes from the germline J gene. This chain connects TRBV7-2 to TRBJ1-2; D unclear. Germline lookup yields CDR1 SGHTA and CDR2 FQGNSA. V lost 0 bases and J 3 bases, leaving 8 bases between the germline ends. The CDR3 runs 14 residues. The CDR3 is CASSLAGQDYGYTF. CDR3 DNA (partial): TGTGCCAGCAGCTTAGCGGGCCAGGACTATGGC. The variable domain in full, with the rest retrieved from reference TRBV7-2 and TRBJ1-2, is GAGVSQSPSNKVTEKGKDVELRCDPISGHTALYWYRQSLGQGLEFLIYFQGNSAPDKSGLPSDRFSAERTGGSVSTLTIQRTQQEDSAVYLCASSLAGQDYGYTFGSGTRLTVV.

As concerns this clone: The read finishes 3 residues shy of the CDR3 end, and the germline J gene is used to complete it. This sequence joins TRBV19 and TRBJ1-6, with a possible D match to TRBD1 (6 bases). The germline gives CDR1 LNHDA, CDR2 SQIVND (reference sequence). The CDR3 has 15 residues. V dropped 6 bases and J dropped 8 bases, with 17 bases sitting between them. CDR3 region: CASSPQGLRDSPLHF. CDR3 DNA (partial): TGTGCCAGTAGCCCTCAGGGGCTGAGGGATTCACCC.

This clone was found many times. The read finishes 3 residues shy of the CDR3 end, and the germline J gene is used to complete it. This sequence joins TRBV29-1 and TRBJ2-3, with 9 bases fitting TRBD1. Germline CDR1 SQVTM, CDR2 ANQGSEA. The CDR3 contains 14 residues. The trim removed 6 bases at V and 1 base at J, leaving 5 bases unmatched. The CDR3 bases that were read are TGCAGCGTAGCAAGGACAGGGGGCACAGATACG. Residues: CSVARTGGTDT. The whole CDR3 sequence reads CSVARTGGTDTQYF.

This clone occurred a few times. The CDR3 extends 3 residues past the end of the read, so its final part is completed from the germline J gene. V is TRBV5-6 and J is TRBJ2-7; weak D call: TRBD2 (5 bases). Germline CDR1 and CDR2: SGHDT and YYEEEE. With 4 bases removed from V and 4 bases from J, the gap between germline ends came to 9 bases. This CDR3 is 12 amino acids long. CDR3 sequence reads: CASSPGDYEQYF. CDR3 DNA, as far as it was read: TGTGCCAGCAGCCCCGGGGATTACGAG.

A remark on this clone: The read halts 3 residues ahead of the CDR3 end, with the missing end drawn from the germline J gene. The chain joins TRBV14 to TRBJ2-7, with D unresolved. This CDR3 has 14 amino acids. V gave up 3 bases and J gave up 3 bases, with 12 bases separating them. CDR1 and CDR2 from the germline V gene are SGHDN and FVKESK. CDR3 in amino acids: CASSHRLQFYEQYF. The DNA read from the CDR3 is TGTGCCAGCAGCCATCGGTTACAGTTCTACGAG.

This clone was counted at least ten times. From the germline J gene comes the end of the CDR3, since the read stops 3 residues before it. The chain recombines TRBV30 with TRBJ1-1, with unresolved D. The V gene lost 4 bases and the J gene lost 3 bases, with 9 bases spanning the gap. The V gene's germline CDR1 is GTSNPN and CDR2 SVGIG (reference sequence). The CDR3 runs to 12 residues. The part of the CDR3 DNA that was read is TGTGCCTGGACCGGGTGGGACACTGAA. Its translation is CAWTGWDTE. The complete CDR3 sequence is CAWTGWDTEAFF. The full variable domain, in which reference TRBV30 and TRBJ1-1 provide the parts outside the CDR3, is SQTIHQWPATLVQPVGSPLSLECTVEGTSNPNLYWYRQAAGRGLQLLFYSVGIGQISSEVPQNLSASRPQDRQFILSSKKLLLSDSGFYLCAWTGWDTEAFFGQGTRLTVV.

This clone showed up just a few times. The read comes to an end 3 residues before the CDR3 does, leaving the germline J gene to fill in the end. The chain recombines TRBV2 with TRBJ1-2; tentative D call: TRBD1 (5 bases). Trimming took 3 bases from V and 3 from J, leaving 17 bases between them. This CDR3 is built from 16 residues. Germline assignment: CDR1 SNHLY and CDR2 FYNNEI. Incomplete CDR3 DNA: TGTGCCAGCAGTGAGGACGTCGAGGGGAGAGACTATGGC. Translation gives CASSEDVEGRDYG. In full, the CDR3 reads CASSEDVEGRDYGYTF.

This clone was recorded a few times. The CDR3 extends 3 residues past the end of the read, so its final part is completed from the germline J gene. The rearrangement joins TRBV7-9 to TRBJ1-2, with D tentatively TRBD1 (5 bases). This CDR3 comprises 15 residues. Trimming removed 1 base at V and 0 bases at J, with 9 bases between. Per the germline V gene, CDR1 is SEHNR and CDR2 is FQNEAQ (reference sequence). The CDR3 region is CASSLGLQANYGYTF. The CDR3 DNA, read in part, is TGTGCCAGCAGCTTAGGTCTACAGGCTAACTATGGC.

A note on this clone: The read terminates 3 residues before the CDR3 end, so the remaining end is supplied by the germline J gene. The V call is TRBV7-2, the J call TRBJ1-5; D possibly corresponds to TRBD1 (6 bases). The CDR3 runs 13 residues. Germline lookup yields CDR1 SGHTA and CDR2 FQGNSA. V was cut by 5 bases and J by 9 bases, with 14 bases left in between. Partial CDR3 DNA: TGTGCCAGCAGCCTCCAACAGGGTAGGCCC. This gives the protein CASSLQQGRP. From start to end, the CDR3 is CASSLQQGRPQHF.

On this clone itself: The CDR3 end falls 3 residues outside the read, so it is completed with the germline J gene. The chain recombines TRBV2 with TRBJ1-6; D perhaps matches TRBD1 (5 bases). The CDR3 is 13 residues long. With 6 bases removed from V and 11 bases from J, the gap between germline ends came to 14 bases. Germline V CDR1 and CDR2: SNHLY, FYNNEI. This CDR3 is CASRGALKAPLHF. The part of the CDR3 DNA that was read is TGTGCCAGCAGAGGGGCCTTGAAGGCACCC.

This clone occurred many times. The sequenced fragment ends 3 residues before the CDR3 boundary, so the rest is inferred from the germline J gene. This chain joins TRBV19 and TRBJ1-1; tentatively, D is TRBD1 (5 bases). This CDR3 region has 16 residues. Germline V gene data show CDR1 as LNHDA and CDR2 as SQIVND (reference sequence). The sequenced CDR3 bases are TGTGCCAGTAGTCCCCGGGGGGGGGAAGAACGGGACGGT. Protein sequence: CASSPRGGEERDG. The CDR3 in its entirety is CASSPRGGEERDGAFF. The full variable domain, with the rest looked up from reference TRBV19 and TRBJ1-1, is DGGITQSPKYLFRKEGQNVTLSCEQNLNHDAMYWYRQDPGQGLRLIYYSQIVNDFQKGDIAEGYSVSREKKESFPLTVTSAQKNPTAFYLCASSPRGGEERDGAFFGQGTRLTVV.

Remarks on this clone: Read sequence stops 3 residues before the CDR3 end, and the germline J gene provides the missing end. This chain joins TRBV7-6 and TRBJ1-6; tentatively, D is TRBD1 (5 bases). The CDR3 spans 13 residues. Germline loops: CDR1 SGHVS, CDR2 FNYEAQ. Trimming pared 2 bases from V and 8 bases from J, leaving 7 bases between. The sequenced part of the CDR3 DNA is TGTGCCAGCAGCTTATCGGGGGATTCACCC. Translated: CASSLSGDSP. The full CDR3 sequence reads CASSLSGDSPLHF. The full variable domain, with the rest looked up from reference TRBV7-6 and TRBJ1-6, is GAGVSQSPRYKVTKRGQDVALRCDPISGHVSLYWYRQALGQGPEFLTYFNYEAQQDKSGLPNDRFSAERPEGSISTLTIQRTEQRDSAMYRCASSLSGDSPLHFGNGTRLTVT.

This clone has ten or more counts. The read comes to an end 3 residues before the CDR3 does, leaving the germline J gene to fill in the end. The gene calls are TRBV7-6 and TRBJ2-5; weak D call: TRBD2 (6 bases). Germline CDR1 and CDR2: SGHVS and FNYEAQ. This CDR3 comprises 18 residues. V was cut by 1 base and J by 0 bases, with 18 bases left in between. The CDR3 here is CASSLGWAGGMDQETQYF. The sequenced CDR3 bases are TGTGCCAGCAGCTTAGGCTGGGCGGGCGGGATGGACCAAGAGACC. The full variable domain, in which reference TRBV7-6 and TRBJ2-5 provide the parts outside the CDR3, is GAGVSQSPRYKVTKRGQDVALRCDPISGHVSLYWYRQALGQGPEFLTYFNYEAQQDKSGLPNDRFSAERPEGSISTLTIQRTEQRDSAMYRCASSLGWAGGMDQETQYFGPGTRLLVL.

This clone was observed a few times. The read comes to an end 3 residues before the CDR3 does, leaving the germline J gene to fill in the end. Other DNA sequences in this specimen translate into the identical CDR3. The gene calls are TRBV7-6 and TRBJ1-2; TRBD1 is a possible D gene (6 bases). The CDR3 has 15 residues. The germline V gene has CDR1 SGHVS and CDR2 FNYEAQ. CDR3 in amino acids: CASSLAAGRGYGYTF. The CDR3 bases that were read are TGTGCCAGCAGCTTAGCTGCCGGCAGGGGCTACGGC.

The CDR3 loop reads CASSARTGTGELFF. The sequenced part of the CDR3 DNA is TGTGCCAGCAGTGCCAGGACAGGGACCGGGGAG. The chain couples TRBV6-4 to TRBJ2-2; 8 positions match TRBD1. The read terminates 3 residues ahead of where the CDR3 ends, so the germline J gene completes it. Trimming took 4 bases from V and 5 from J; bases not matched to a gene: 3. Germline CDR1 and CDR2: MRHNA and SNTAGT. There are 14 residues in the CDR3.

This clone was observed a few times. The read ends 3 residues before the CDR3 terminus; that terminus is restored from the germline J gene. The chain employs TRBV6-2 or TRBV6-3 and TRBJ1-4, with 7 bases lining up with TRBD1. Trimming cost V 6 bases and J 5 bases; bases outside gene matches: 9. The CDR3 totals 15 residues. The germline V gene has CDR1 MNHEY and CDR2 SVGEGT. The CDR3 reads CASRRQGVTNEKLFF. The CDR3 bases that were read are TGTGCCAGCAGACGCCAGGGGGTCACAAATGAAAAA.

This clone was picked up a small number of times. CDR3 bases read: TGTGCCAGCCAAGAAGAGGTTCAATACAGGGAGTGGGACCATCAGCCC. Translation: CASQEEVQYREWDHQP. The full CDR3 reads CASQEEVQYREWDHQPQHF. The chain employs TRBV19 and TRBJ1-5; maybe TRBD1 (6 bases). Read coverage stops 3 residues before the CDR3 terminus; the germline J gene supplies the remainder. CDR3 length equals 19 residues. Germline lookup yields CDR1 LNHDA and CDR2 SQIVND (reference sequence). V lost 9 bases and J lost 5, with 32 bases in between. The whole variable domain, remainder taken from reference TRBV19 and TRBJ1-5, is DGGITQSPKYLFRKEGQNVTLSCEQNLNHDAMYWYRQDPGQGLRLIYYSQIVNDFQKGDIAEGYSVSREKKESFPLTVTSAQKNPTAFYLCASQEEVQYREWDHQPQHFGDGTRLSIL.

This clone has only a few counts. The read finishes 3 residues shy of the CDR3 end, and the germline J gene is used to complete it. The genes are TRBV19 and TRBJ1-5; no clear D gene. The CDR3 spans 15 residues. CDR1 is LNHDA, CDR2 SQIVND, per germline (reference sequence). V lost 6 bases to trimming and J lost 0 bases, with 12 bases between them. This CDR3 is CASSTQTYSNQPQHF. CDR3 DNA, as far as it was read: TGTGCCAGTAGCACTCAGACATATAGCAATCAGCCC.

Regarding this clone: Germline is not matched at one junction end, which may reflect a read error. The CDR3 end lies 3 residues beyond the end of the read and is filled in from the germline J gene. The V call is TRBV7-3, the J call TRBJ2-5, with D perhaps matching TRBD2 (5 bases). Germline-derived CDR1 and CDR2 are SGHTA and FQGTGA. The CDR3 runs to 13 residues. Incomplete CDR3 DNA: TGTTCCAGCAGCTTAAACGGGGTAGAGACC. This encodes CSSSLNGVET. The entire CDR3 reads CSSSLNGVETQYF.

About this clone: The read ends 3 residues before the CDR3 terminus; that terminus is restored from the germline J gene. The chain uses TRBV30 and TRBJ2-7; D gene uncertain. The V gene's germline CDR1 is GTSNPN and CDR2 SVGIG (reference sequence). The V end lost 3 bases, the J end lost 0 bases, and 6 bases lay between the germline ends. The CDR3 is 12 residues long. The covered CDR3 bases are TGTGCCTGGAGGGGCCTCTCCTACGAG. Protein product: CAWRGLSYE. The full CDR3 protein is CAWRGLSYEQYF.